Listed here are 24 T cell receptor beta chains from one sample, sequenced in a study of T cell changes during pregnancy in multiple sclerosis. Produced via immunoSEQ multiplex PCR; TCRdb's table is partial and in-frame only. The sample holds 60,000 to 70,000 clones, 90% to 95% seen once. The source was peripheral blood, collected in the third trimester of pregnancy. These receptors came from a female donor in good health, enrolled as a control in a pregnancy study.

The chain employs TRBV27 and TRBJ2-2; D remains unclear. The CDR3 is made up of 14 amino acids. Trimming removed 5 bases at V and 2 bases at J, with 9 bases between. Germline values: CDR1 MNHEY, CDR2 SMNVEV (reference sequence). CDR3 amino acids: CASSPIINTGELFF. The CDR3 DNA follows: TGTGCCAGCAGTCCAATCATTAACACCGGGGAGCTGTTTTTT.

The J gene is TRBJ2-6, the V gene TRBV6-1, with D tentatively TRBD1 (5 bases). V was cut by 7 bases and J by 1 base, with 11 bases left in between. The CDR3 runs to 15 residues. Germline loops: CDR1 MNHNS, CDR2 SASEGT. Here the CDR3 DNA reads TGTGCCAGCACCAAAGGGGAATCTGGGGCCAACGTCCTGACTTTC. It is translated as CASTKGESGANVLTF.

The rearrangement joins TRBV5-6 to TRBJ2-6; 8 nucleotides match TRBD1. Germline CDR1 SGHDT, CDR2 YYEEEE. The length of the CDR3 is 14 residues. The V and J ends lost 7 bases and 4 bases, in that order; junction bases with no gene match: 4. CDR3 nucleotide sequence: TGTGCCAGCGGCAGGGGGCCCGGGGCCAACGTCCTGACTTTC. Amino acids: CASGRGPGANVLTF.

This clone was counted a single time. V gene TRBV7-9 combines with J gene TRBJ1-2; D remains unclear. The CDR3 is made up of 13 amino acids. CDR1 SEHNR and CDR2 FQNEAQ come from the germline V gene (reference sequence). Trimming removed 3 bases at V and 6 bases at J, with 11 bases between. This CDR3 is CASSFGEMDGYTF. As DNA, the CDR3 is TGTGCCAGCAGCTTCGGGGAGATGGATGGCTACACCTTC.

This chain joins TRBV6-6 and TRBJ1-2, with 9 bases that match TRBD1. Trimming cost V 6 bases and J 5 bases; bases outside gene matches: 4. CDR1 is MNHNY, CDR2 SVGAGI, per germline (reference sequence). This CDR3 contains 13 residues. The CDR3 loop reads CASSFGQGYGYTF. The DNA for the CDR3 is TGTGCCAGCAGCTTTGGACAGGGGTATGGCTACACCTTC.

The chain carries TRBV5-8 and TRBJ1-5; possibly TRBD1 for D (5 bases). Trimming shortened V by 0 bases and J by 0 bases, and 13 bases separated the two germline ends. Germline CDR1 reads SGHTS; CDR2 reads YDEGEE. This CDR3 is 17 amino acids long. In DNA form, the CDR3 reads TGTGCCAGCAGCTTGGGGGAGGAAGGGACTAGCAATCAGCCCCAGCATTTT. Translated, it gives CASSLGEEGTSNQPQHF.

V is TRBV6-4 and J is TRBJ2-1, with 12 positions matching TRBD2. Germline CDR1 and CDR2: MRHNA and SNTAGT. This CDR3 is built from 14 residues. V gave up 5 bases and J gave up 7 bases; unmatched junction bases: 3. DNA for the CDR3: TGTGCCAGCAGTCGGGGACTAGCGGGTAATGAGCAGTTCTTC. Translating it yields CASSRGLAGNEQFF.

V usage is TRBV6-5 and J usage is TRBJ2-7; D not resolved. Germline CDR1 and CDR2: MNHEY and SVGAGI. The CDR3 extends over 14 amino acids. V dropped 3 bases and J dropped 3 bases, with 12 bases sitting between them. CDR3 nucleotide sequence: TGTGCCAGCAGTTATGGTGAGGAATACTACGAGCAGTACTTC. The encoded protein is CASSYGEEYYEQYF.

V is TRBV10-3 and J is TRBJ1-2; 11 nucleotides align to TRBD1. V was pared by 4 bases and J by 8 bases, with 6 bases of the junction left unmatched. CDR3 length: 14 residues. Germline V gene sequence: CDR1 ENHRY, CDR2 SYGVKD. As DNA, the CDR3 is TGTGCCATCAGTGGGACAGGGGGCGCGGAGGGCTACACCTTC. It codes for CAISGTGGAEGYTF.

The chain combines TRBV6-6 with TRBJ2-5; D is perhaps TRBD1 (5 bases). The length of the CDR3 is 13 residues. Per the germline V gene, CDR1 is MNHNY and CDR2 is SVGAGI (reference sequence). Trimming took 2 bases from V and 5 from J, leaving 9 bases between them. The DNA of the CDR3 is TGTGCCAGCAGTTACGGACAAACCGAGACCCAGTACTTC. As protein: CASSYGQTETQYF.

V gene TRBV9 combines with J gene TRBJ1-2; possibly TRBD1 for D (6 bases). CDR3 length equals 14 residues. Germline loops: CDR1 SGDLS, CDR2 YYNGEE. The V end lost 0 bases, the J end lost 4 bases, and 10 bases lay between the germline ends. CDR3 region: CASSVGGGPYGYTF. In nucleotides, the CDR3 is TGTGCCAGCAGCGTAGGAGGGGGTCCCTATGGCTACACCTTC. Combining the CDR3 with reference TRBV9 and TRBJ1-2 gives the whole variable domain DSGVTQTPKHLITATGQRVTLRCSPRSGDLSVYWYQQSLDQGLQFLIQYYNGEERAKGNILERFSAQQFPDLHSELNLSSLELGDSALYFCASSVGGGPYGYTFGSGTRLTVV.

The rearrangement uses TRBV11-3 and TRBJ2-7, with 7 bases identical to TRBD1. The length of the CDR3 is 15 residues. After removal of 5 bases from V and 6 bases from J, the junction contained 13 bases not matched to a gene. Germline CDR1 is SGHNT and CDR2 is YENEEA. CDR3 DNA sequence: TGTGCCAGCAGCCAGAGACAGGGTAAAGGAACCGAGCAGTACTTC. Its translation: CASSQRQGKGTEQYF.

V gene TRBV29-1 combines with J gene TRBJ2-1; 16 positions match TRBD2. The CDR3 covers 17 residues. The germline V gene encodes CDR1 SQVTM and CDR2 ANQGSEA. After removal of 4 bases from V and 5 bases from J, the junction contained 8 bases not matched to a gene. The CDR3 bases are TGCAGCGTTGGGGGACTAGCGGGAGGGGTAGGCAACAATGAGCAGTTCTTC. Translated: CSVGGLAGGVGNNEQFF.

This clone has just a few counts. The junction and the germline gene differ at one end; a read error may be behind it. The chain combines TRBV7-7 with TRBJ2-7; possible D gene TRBD1, 6 bases. CDR1 and CDR2 from the germline V gene are SSHAT and FNYEAQ (reference sequence). This CDR3 contains 16 residues. In nucleotides, the CDR3 is TGTGCTAGCAGCTTGGGGACACCGGATCACTCCTACGAGCAGTACTTC. It is translated as CASSLGTPDHSYEQYF.

The V call is TRBV7-9, the J call TRBJ2-7; a weak D match, TRBD1 (7 bases). CDR1 and CDR2 from the germline V gene are SEHNR and FQNEAQ (reference sequence). V lost 11 bases and J 2 bases, leaving 19 bases between the germline ends. The CDR3 runs to 14 residues. CDR3: CAGGDSLLPYEQYF. The CDR3 nucleotides read TGTGCCGGAGGGGACAGCCTCCTGCCCTACGAGCAGTACTTC.

V gene TRBV5-1 combines with J gene TRBJ2-7, with 7 bases that match TRBD1. CDR3 size: 14 residues. Trimming removed 0 bases from V and 2 bases from J; junction bases left unmatched: 2. Germline CDR1 and CDR2: SGHRS and YFSETQ. DNA for the CDR3: TGCGCCAGCAGCTTGGAGGGGGCGGCCTACGAGCAGTACTTC. This gives the protein CASSLEGAAYEQYF.

In nucleotides, the CDR3 is TGTGCCAGCAGTCAACCCACAGGGGGGTATGAGCAGTTCTTC. It yields the protein CASSQPTGGYEQFF. The V call is TRBV28, the J call TRBJ2-1; 8 bases fit TRBD1. The CDR3 is 14 residues long. In germline, CDR1 is MDHEN, CDR2 SYDVKM. Unmatched junction bases numbered 8, after V lost 5 bases and J lost 8 bases. Using reference TRBV28 and TRBJ2-1 for the parts outside the CDR3, the full variable domain is DVKVTQSSRYLVKRTGEKVFLECVQDMDHENMFWYRQDPGLGLRLIYFSYDVKMKEKGDIPEGYSVSREKKERFSLILESASTNQTSMYLCASSQPTGGYEQFFGPGTRLTVL.

This clone was recorded only once. The CDR3 nucleotides read TGTGCCAGCAGTGGGATCGATGGGCGGGGTTACAATGAGCAGTTCTTC. Encoded protein: CASSGIDGRGYNEQFF. The chain couples TRBV28 to TRBJ2-1; TRBD2 might be the D (6 bases). Per the germline V gene, CDR1 is MDHEN and CDR2 is SYDVKM. V was shortened by 5 bases and J by 4 bases, with 18 bases between the two germline ends. The CDR3 sequence is 16 residues long.

The rearrangement uses TRBV2 and TRBJ2-5; D is perhaps TRBD2 (7 bases). Deletions cut 3 bases from V and 5 bases from J, with 13 bases between. The CDR3 sequence is 14 residues long. Germline V gene sequence: CDR1 SNHLY, CDR2 FYNNEI. As DNA, the CDR3 is TGTGCCAGCAGTGAGGGGGGGGCCTGGGAGACCCAGTACTTC. Amino acids: CASSEGGAWETQYF.

The V gene is TRBV19, the J gene TRBJ1-2, with D possibly being TRBD1 (6 bases). Germline V lookup: CDR1 LNHDA, CDR2 SQIVND (reference sequence). V was pared by 6 bases and J by 2 bases, with 10 bases between. The CDR3 contains 13 residues. The CDR3 DNA follows: TGTGCCAGTAGCTTGGACAGAAACTATGGCTACACCTTC. It translates to CASSLDRNYGYTF.

This chain joins TRBV18 and TRBJ1-2, with no clear D. The CDR3 is 15 residues long. V was trimmed by 2 bases and J by 0 bases, leaving 10 bases between them. Germline V gene data show CDR1 as KGHSH and CDR2 as LQKENI. The chain's CDR3 is CASSPFGQANYGYTF. The CDR3 DNA is TGTGCCAGCTCACCATTCGGTCAAGCTAACTATGGCTACACCTTC.

This chain connects TRBV7-9 to TRBJ1-1; D uncertain. V was pared by 1 base and J by 1 base, with 4 bases between. Germline V gene data show CDR1 as SEHNR and CDR2 as FQNEAQ (reference sequence). CDR3 length equals 13 residues. The DNA for the CDR3 is TGTGCCAGCAGCTTAGTAGAGAACACTGAAGCTTTCTTT. Protein: CASSLVENTEAFF. Combining the CDR3 with reference TRBV7-9 and TRBJ1-1 gives the whole variable domain DTGVSQNPRHKITKRGQNVTFRCDPISEHNRLYWYRQTLGQGPEFLTYFQNEAQLEKSRLLSDRFSAERPKGSFSTLEIQRTEQGDSAMYLCASSLVENTEAFFGQGTRLTVV.

The chain uses TRBV30 and TRBJ1-6; tentatively, D is TRBD1 (5 bases). Germline assignment: CDR1 GTSNPN and CDR2 SVGIG (reference sequence). The CDR3 loop spans 12 amino acids. CDR3 sequence: CGGGRDNSPLHF. CDR3 DNA sequence: TGTGGTGGGGGGAGGGATAATTCACCCCTCCACTTT.

The genes are TRBV6-6 and TRBJ2-7, with D possibly TRBD2 on 5 matching bases. This CDR3 has 14 amino acids. CDR1 and CDR2 (germline): MNHNY, SVGAGI (reference sequence). Trimming shortened V by 6 bases and J by 4 bases, and 16 bases separated the two germline ends. DNA of the CDR3: TGTGCCAGCAGCGAAACTAGTTTTGGGTACGAGCAGTACTTC. This translates into CASSETSFGYEQYF.